A single sample is the source of the 20 T cell receptor beta chains below, sequenced in a study of beta chain features in type 1 diabetes. Isolated RNA was reverse transcribed in full, so expressed TCRB transcripts were sequenced. Method: immunoSEQ multiplex PCR; TCRdb's copy keeps in-frame clones and lacks some. Among 200,000 to 300,000 clones, 68% were seen once, and the ten largest hold approximately 0.053%. Sequencing was performed on naive CD4+ T cells from blood. The receptors come from a man aged 25 to 40 in good health.

This sequence joins TRBV25-1 and TRBJ1-1; 7 bases are a match to TRBD1. The CDR3 runs to 12 residues. The trim removed 4 bases at V and 7 bases at J, leaving 3 bases unmatched. Germline CDR1 and CDR2: MGHDK and SYGVNS. The CDR3 reads CASSGQGGEAFF. The CDR3 bases are TGTGCCAGCAGTGGACAGGGTGGTGAAGCTTTCTTT. The whole variable domain, filled in from reference TRBV25-1 and TRBJ1-1, reads EADIYQTPRYLVIGTGKKITLECSQTMGHDKMYWYQQDPGMELHLIHYSYGVNSTEKGDLSSESTVSRIRTEHFPLTLESARPSHTSQYLCASSGQGGEAFFGQGTRLTVV.

With regard to this clone: Additional DNA sequences in this sample encode the identical CDR3. The chain couples TRBV5-4 to TRBJ2-5, with 11 nucleotides matching TRBD2. V lost 0 bases, J lost 2 bases, and 3 bases stayed unmatched. The CDR3 length is 16 residues. Germline V gene lookup returns CDR1 SGHNT and CDR2 YYREEE (reference sequence). CDR3 in amino acids: CASSLGLAGGQETQYF. Here the CDR3 DNA reads TGTGCCAGCAGCTTGGGGCTAGCGGGGGGACAAGAGACCCAGTACTTC.

This sequence joins TRBV29-1 and TRBJ2-3; D might be TRBD1 (6 bases). The V and J ends lost 1 base and 6 bases respectively, with 11 bases between them. There are 13 residues in the CDR3. Looked up from germline, CDR1 is SQVTM and CDR2 is ANQGSEA. CDR3 DNA: TGCAGCGTTGAAGCACAGGGTGGTGATACGCAGTATTTT. Translation: CSVEAQGGDTQYF.

V gene TRBV30 combines with J gene TRBJ2-1; the D is unclear. The germline CDR1 and CDR2 sequences are GTSNPN and SVGIG (reference sequence). The length of the CDR3 is 13 residues. V was clipped by 4 bases and J by 2 bases, with 9 bases between them. The chain's CDR3 is CAWTLGTYNEQFF. As DNA, the CDR3 is TGTGCCTGGACCCTAGGGACCTACAATGAGCAGTTCTTC.

Only a few counts were recorded for this clone. The genes are TRBV30 and TRBJ1-1, with D unclear. V lost 0 bases to trimming and J lost 1 base, with 12 bases between them. Germline CDR1 is GTSNPN and CDR2 is SVGIG (reference sequence). This CDR3 contains 15 residues. CDR3 nucleotides: TGTGCCTGGAGTGTCCGAAGGCCGAGGAACACTGAAGCTTTCTTT. Translating it yields CAWSVRRPRNTEAFF.

On this clone itself: Other DNA sequences in this specimen translate into the identical CDR3. This rearrangement joins TRBV29-1 to TRBJ2-5; a weak D match, TRBD1 (5 bases). Germline loops: CDR1 SQVTM, CDR2 ANQGSEA. The V and J ends lost 6 bases and 1 base respectively, with 9 bases between them. The CDR3 has 12 amino acids. CDR3 protein: CSVGQGQETQYF. CDR3 sequence (DNA): TGCAGCGTAGGACAAGGCCAAGAGACCCAGTACTTC.

The gene calls are TRBV29-1 and TRBJ2-1; no clear D. The CDR3 spans 14 residues. Trimming shortened V by 2 bases and J by 0 bases, and 8 bases separated the two germline ends. Germline V gives CDR1 SQVTM, CDR2 ANQGSEA. For the CDR3, the DNA is TGCAGCGTTGAACGGGTGAGCTCCTACAATGAGCAGTTCTTC. Protein: CSVERVSSYNEQFF.

The rearrangement links TRBV25-1 to TRBJ2-7; 8 nucleotides agree with TRBD1. The CDR3 loop spans 14 amino acids. CDR1 MGHDK and CDR2 SYGVNS come from the germline V gene. Losses at the gene ends were 3 bases for V and 3 bases for J; bases not matched to a gene: 4. The chain's CDR3 is CASSDQGALYEQYF. CDR3 DNA: TGTGCCAGCAGTGATCAGGGGGCCCTCTACGAGCAGTACTTC.

This chain uses TRBV28 with TRBJ2-7; D is possibly TRBD2 (6 bases). V shed 8 bases and J shed 6 bases, with 17 bases lying between them. The CDR3 spans 13 residues. The V gene's germline CDR1 is MDHEN and CDR2 SYDVKM. The CDR3 protein is CASSAPGLGEQYF. The CDR3 bases are TGTGCCAGCTCCGCGCCGGGACTGGGCGAGCAGTACTTC. Full variable domain (rest looked up from reference TRBV28 and TRBJ2-7): DVKVTQSSRYLVKRTGEKVFLECVQDMDHENMFWYRQDPGLGLRLIYFSYDVKMKEKGDIPEGYSVSREKKERFSLILESASTNQTSMYLCASSAPGLGEQYFGPGTRLTVT.

This clone was counted between two and nine times. This chain uses TRBV18 with TRBJ2-5; D gene ambiguous. V was clipped by 6 bases and J by 0 bases, with 5 bases between them. The CDR3 length is 12 residues. Germline CDR1 is KGHSH and CDR2 is LQKENI. This CDR3 reads CASSRNQETQYF. The CDR3 DNA is TGTGCCAGCTCCCGAAACCAAGAGACCCAGTACTTC. The variable domain in full, completed from reference TRBV18 and TRBJ2-5, reads NAGVMQNPRHLVRRRGQEARLRCSPMKGHSHVYWYRQLPEEGLKFMVYLQKENIIDESGMPKERFSAEFPKEGPSILRIQQVVRGDSAAYFCASSRNQETQYFGPGTRLLVL.

The V and J genes are TRBV15 and TRBJ2-5, with 8 nucleotides matching TRBD1. Germline V gene lookup returns CDR1 LNHNV and CDR2 YYDKDF (reference sequence). The CDR3 loop spans 16 amino acids. V lost 0 bases to trimming and J lost 5 bases; unmatched junction nucleotides: 8. The DNA for the CDR3 is TGTGCCACCAGCAGAGAGGCTGGCAGGGGGCACGAGACCCAGTACTTC. Translating it yields CATSREAGRGHETQYF.

The gene calls are TRBV14 and TRBJ1-5; D perhaps matches TRBD1 (6 bases). Per the germline V gene, CDR1 is SGHDN and CDR2 is FVKESK. The CDR3 extends over 13 amino acids. Trimming took 4 bases from V and 2 from J, leaving 6 bases between them. The CDR3, as DNA: TGTGCCAGCAGCCGGACAGGCAATCAGCCCCAGCATTTT. Protein product: CASSRTGNQPQHF. Based on the CDR3 plus reference TRBV14 and TRBJ1-5, the full variable domain is EAGVTQFPSHSVIEKGQTVTLRCDPISGHDNLYWYRRVMGKEIKFLLHFVKESKQDESGMPNNRFLAERTGGTYSTLKVQPAELEDSGVYFCASSRTGNQPQHFGDGTRLSIL.

This sequence joins TRBV7-9 and TRBJ2-4; possibly TRBD1 for D (6 bases). The CDR3 is 12 residues long. The germline gives CDR1 SEHNR, CDR2 FQNEAQ (reference sequence). The V gene lost 4 bases and the J gene lost 6 bases, with 7 bases spanning the gap. CDR3 in DNA: TGTGCCAGCAGCTCGGACAGAAACATTCAGTACTTC. Its protein product is CASSSDRNIQYF.

This chain connects TRBV28 to TRBJ1-2; the D gene is possibly TRBD1 (5 bases). Trimming took off 1 base at V and 4 bases at J, with 10 bases between the two ends. Germline V gives CDR1 MDHEN, CDR2 SYDVKM. The CDR3 has 14 residues. CDR3 residues: CASSLSGVGYGYTF. CDR3 nucleotide sequence: TGTGCCAGCAGTTTATCGGGGGTGGGCTATGGCTACACCTTC.

The rearrangement joins TRBV6-5 to TRBJ2-3; 9 nucleotides match TRBD2. Germline CDR1 MNHEY, CDR2 SVGAGI. The CDR3 runs to 15 residues. V lost 6 bases to trimming and J lost 4 bases; unmatched junction nucleotides: 8. Written as DNA, the CDR3 is TGTGCCAGCAGCCCGCTAGCGGGATGGTCAGATACGCAGTATTTT. This codes for CASSPLAGWSDTQYF.

V and J are TRBV7-2 and TRBJ2-5, with TRBD1 matching over 10 bases. In germline, CDR1 is SGHTA, CDR2 FQGNSA. Unmatched junction bases numbered 5, after V lost 5 bases and J lost 2 bases. CDR3 length: 15 residues. The CDR3 spells CASSLTGGKQETQYF. In DNA form, the CDR3 reads TGTGCCAGCAGCCTGACAGGGGGCAAACAAGAGACCCAGTACTTC.

The chain joins TRBV29-1 to TRBJ1-1; TRBD1 is a possible D gene (6 bases). Between the trimmed V and J ends, which lost 6 bases and 0 bases, there was a span of 11 bases. The germline CDR1 and CDR2 sequences are SQVTM and ANQGSEA. The CDR3 sequence is 13 residues long. The CDR3 here is CSVAGAMNTEAFF. The DNA for the CDR3 is TGCAGCGTCGCAGGGGCCATGAACACTGAAGCTTTCTTT.

This chain joins TRBV7-2 and TRBJ1-5, with no clear D. Per the germline V gene, CDR1 is SGHTA and CDR2 is FQGNSA. V was shortened by 0 bases and J by 4 bases, with 4 bases between the two germline ends. CDR3 length equals 13 residues. The CDR3 DNA follows: TGTGCCAGCAGCTTAGCGTTTAATCAGCCCCAGCATTTT. It specifies CASSLAFNQPQHF.

The chain joins TRBV27 to TRBJ2-3; 9 nucleotides align to TRBD1. CDR3 length: 16 residues. Per germline, CDR1 MNHEY and CDR2 SMNVEV (reference sequence). The ends lost 5 bases at V and 2 bases at J; junction bases unmatched: 8. The DNA for the CDR3 is TGTGCCAGCAGTCCTCGGGGACAGGGACCCACAGATACGCAGTATTTT. Protein product: CASSPRGQGPTDTQYF.

This chain joins TRBV7-2 and TRBJ2-1; 8 positions match TRBD2. Germline CDR1 reads SGHTA; CDR2 reads FQGNSA. J was trimmed by 2 bases and V by 7 bases; bases with no gene match: 4. The CDR3 spans 14 residues. The CDR3 region is CASTTGGAYNEQFF. The CDR3 region has the DNA TGTGCCAGCACAACCGGGGGGGCCTACAATGAGCAGTTCTTC. The entire variable domain, with the rest obtained from reference TRBV7-2 and TRBJ2-1, is as follows: GAGVSQSPSNKVTEKGKDVELRCDPISGHTALYWYRQSLGQGLEFLIYFQGNSAPDKSGLPSDRFSAERTGGSVSTLTIQRTQQEDSAVYLCASTTGGAYNEQFFGPGTRLTVL.